Listed below are T cell receptor beta chains from one sample, sequenced in a study of beta chain features in type 1 diabetes. Profiled with immunoSEQ multiplex PCR; TCRdb holds only in-frame clones, not every one. The sample contains 250,000 to 350,000 clones, 11% of which appear only once. Sequences were obtained from naive CD4+ T cells from blood. The receptors originated from a woman in her twenties or thirties in good health. CDR3s include the opening cysteine and the closing phenylalanine or tryptophan. Each record gives: clone size, D gene, V gene, J gene, CDR3 protein, CDR3 DNA. A D gene is named only where the DNA matches it firmly. Clone size, where shown, is once, few, many, or a class for clones that have expanded.

clone size: few
D gene: TRBD2
V gene: TRBV7-2
J gene: TRBJ2-5
CDR3 protein: CASSSRLAGNQETQYF
CDR3 DNA: TGTGCCAGCAGCTCGAGACTAGCGGGGAACCAAGAGACCCAGTACTTC

clone size: few
D gene: TRBD1
V gene: TRBV6-6
J gene: TRBJ2-7
CDR3 protein: CASVGGRKNYEQYF
CDR3 DNA: TGTGCCAGCGTAGGGGGCCGGAAAAACTACGAGCAGTACTTC

clone size: -
D gene: TRBD2
V gene: TRBV5-1
J gene: TRBJ2-7
CDR3 protein: CASSSSVSGRNYEQYF
CDR3 DNA: TGCGCCAGCAGCTCGAGCGTTAGCGGGAGGAACTACGAGCAGTACTTC

clone size: -
D gene: TRBD2
V gene: TRBV7-2
J gene: TRBJ2-1
CDR3 protein: CASSRTSGSINNEQFF
CDR3 DNA: TGTGCCAGCAGCCGGACTAGCGGGAGTATAAACAATGAGCAGTTCTTC

clone size: -
D gene: TRBD2
V gene: TRBV4-2
J gene: TRBJ2-3
CDR3 protein: CASSQKTSGNEQYF
CDR3 DNA: TGTGCCAGCAGCCAGAAGACTAGCGGTAATGAGCAGTATTTT

clone size: few
D gene: -
V gene: TRBV5-1
J gene: TRBJ2-1
CDR3 protein: CASSPPPYNEQFF
CDR3 DNA: TGCGCCAGCAGCCCCCCTCCCTACAATGAGCAGTTCTTC

clone size: -
D gene: -
V gene: TRBV7-2
J gene: TRBJ2-2
CDR3 protein: CASSSLTSGELFF
CDR3 DNA: TGTGCCAGCAGCTCCTTGACTAGCGGGGAGCTGTTTTTT

clone size: -
D gene: -
V gene: TRBV5-1
J gene: TRBJ2-1
CDR3 protein: CASSLVANEQFF
CDR3 DNA: TGCGCCAGCAGCTTAGTAGCGAATGAGCAGTTCTTC

clone size: many
D gene: -
V gene: TRBV23-1
J gene: TRBJ2-2
CDR3 protein: CASSQSSSAGELFF
CDR3 DNA: TGCGCCAGCAGTCAATCGTCCAGCGCCGGGGAGCTGTTTTTT

clone size: few
D gene: TRBD2
V gene: TRBV18
J gene: TRBJ2-3
CDR3 protein: CASSLGREDTQYF
CDR3 DNA: TGTGCCAGCTCCCTTGGGAGGGAGGATACGCAGTATTTT

clone size: -
D gene: TRBD1
V gene: TRBV6-6
J gene: TRBJ2-6
CDR3 protein: CASIIQGLGANVLTF
CDR3 DNA: TGTGCCAGCATTATACAGGGGTTAGGGGCCAACGTCCTGACTTTC

clone size: once
D gene: -
V gene: TRBV11-3
J gene: TRBJ2-1
CDR3 protein: CASSQRPQDNEQFF
CDR3 DNA: TGTGCCAGCAGTCAAAGACCCCAGGACAATGAGCAGTTCTTC

clone size: -
D gene: -
V gene: TRBV28
J gene: TRBJ1-2
CDR3 protein: CASSSGATPYTF
CDR3 DNA: TGTGCCAGCAGTAGTGGGGCTACACCTTACACCTTC

clone size: -
D gene: TRBD1
V gene: TRBV6-6
J gene: TRBJ2-1
CDR3 protein: CASRTDRTYNEQFF
CDR3 DNA: TGTGCCAGCAGAACGGACAGGACATACAATGAGCAGTTCTTC

clone size: few
D gene: TRBD2
V gene: TRBV19
J gene: TRBJ2-6
CDR3 protein: CASSIFLAGAGANVLTF
CDR3 DNA: TGTGCCAGTAGTATATTCCTAGCGGGAGCTGGGGCCAACGTCCTGACTTTC

clone size: few
D gene: -
V gene: TRBV6-5
J gene: TRBJ2-7
CDR3 protein: CASRTDKIYEQYF
CDR3 DNA: TGTGCCAGCAGAACAGACAAGATCTACGAGCAGTACTTC

clone size: -
D gene: -
V gene: TRBV7-3
J gene: TRBJ1-1
CDR3 protein: CASSLQGVLGGTEAFF
CDR3 DNA: TGTGCCAGCAGCTTACAGGGTGTGCTAGGCGGCACTGAAGCTTTCTTT

clone size: few
D gene: TRBD1
V gene: TRBV4-2
J gene: TRBJ1-1
CDR3 protein: CASSQLTGGGTEAFF
CDR3 DNA: TGTGCCAGCAGCCAGCTGACAGGGGGAGGGACTGAAGCTTTCTTT

clone size: -
D gene: -
V gene: TRBV5-4
J gene: TRBJ2-7
CDR3 protein: CASSLILASSYEQYF
CDR3 DNA: TGTGCCAGCAGCTTGATCCTAGCATCCTCATACGAGCAGTACTTC

clone size: -
D gene: -
V gene: TRBV29-1
J gene: TRBJ2-7
CDR3 protein: CSVTEERLFSEQYF
CDR3 DNA: TGCAGCGTTACGGAAGAGAGGTTGTTCTCCGAGCAGTACTTC

clone size: -
D gene: TRBD2
V gene: TRBV29-1
J gene: TRBJ2-5
CDR3 protein: CSVKPRPGLVQETQYF
CDR3 DNA: TGCAGCGTTAAGCCTAGGCCGGGACTAGTGCAAGAGACCCAGTACTTC

clone size: -
D gene: -
V gene: TRBV2
J gene: TRBJ2-7
CDR3 protein: CASSQGIPSYEQYF
CDR3 DNA: TGTGCCAGCAGTCAGGGGATTCCCTCCTACGAGCAGTACTTC

clone size: few
D gene: -
V gene: TRBV1
J gene: TRBJ2-5
CDR3 protein: CTSSQDWISGRAGETQYF
CDR3 DNA: TGCACCAGCAGCCAAGATTGGATTAGCGGGAGGGCCGGGGAGACCCAGTACTTC